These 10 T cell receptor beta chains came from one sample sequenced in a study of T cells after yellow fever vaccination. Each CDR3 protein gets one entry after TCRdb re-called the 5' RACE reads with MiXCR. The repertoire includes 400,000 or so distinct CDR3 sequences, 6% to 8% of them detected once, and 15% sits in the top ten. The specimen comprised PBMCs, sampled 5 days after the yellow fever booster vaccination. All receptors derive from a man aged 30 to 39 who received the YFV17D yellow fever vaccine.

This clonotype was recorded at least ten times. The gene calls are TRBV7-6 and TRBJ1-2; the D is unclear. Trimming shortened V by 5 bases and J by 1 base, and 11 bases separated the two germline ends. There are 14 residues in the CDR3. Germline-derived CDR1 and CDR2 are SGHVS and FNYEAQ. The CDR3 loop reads CASSNDRLNYGYTF. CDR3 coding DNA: TGTGCCAGCAGCAACGACCGGCTTAACTATGGCTACACCTTC.

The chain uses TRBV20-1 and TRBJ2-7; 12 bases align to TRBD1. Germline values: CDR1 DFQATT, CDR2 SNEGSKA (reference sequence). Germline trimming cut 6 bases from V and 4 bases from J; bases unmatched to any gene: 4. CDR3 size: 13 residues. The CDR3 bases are TGCAGTGCCCCGGGACAGGGGGCTTACGAGCAGTACTTC. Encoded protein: CSAPGQGAYEQYF.

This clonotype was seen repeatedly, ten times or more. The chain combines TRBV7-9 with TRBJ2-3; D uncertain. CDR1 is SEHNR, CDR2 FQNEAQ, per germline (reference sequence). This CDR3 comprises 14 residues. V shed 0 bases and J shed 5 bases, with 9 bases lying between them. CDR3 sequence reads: CASSLAGKGDTQYF. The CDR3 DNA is TGTGCCAGCAGCTTAGCGGGAAAGGGAGATACGCAGTATTTT. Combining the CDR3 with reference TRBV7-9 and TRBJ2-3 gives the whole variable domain DTGVSQNPRHKITKRGQNVTFRCDPISEHNRLYWYRQTLGQGPEFLTYFQNEAQLEKSRLLSDRFSAERPKGSFSTLEIQRTEQGDSAMYLCASSLAGKGDTQYFGPGTRLTVL.

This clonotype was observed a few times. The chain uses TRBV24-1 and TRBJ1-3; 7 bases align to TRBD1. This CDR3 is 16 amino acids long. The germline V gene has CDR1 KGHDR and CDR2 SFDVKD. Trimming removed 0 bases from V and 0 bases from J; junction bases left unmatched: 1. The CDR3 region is CATSDLRDSSGNTIYF. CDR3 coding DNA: TGTGCCACCAGTGATTTGCGGGACAGCTCTGGAAACACCATATATTTT.

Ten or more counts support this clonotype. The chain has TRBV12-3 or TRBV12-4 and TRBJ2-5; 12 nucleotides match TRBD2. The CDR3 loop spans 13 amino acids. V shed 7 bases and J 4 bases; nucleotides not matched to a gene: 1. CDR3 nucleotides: TGTGCCAGCAAGGGACTAGCGGGAGAGACCCAGTACTTC. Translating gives CASKGLAGETQYF.

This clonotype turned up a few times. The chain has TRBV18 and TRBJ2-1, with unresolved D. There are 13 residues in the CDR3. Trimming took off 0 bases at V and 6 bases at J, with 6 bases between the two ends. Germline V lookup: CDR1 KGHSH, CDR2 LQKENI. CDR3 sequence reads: CASSPPGSNEQFF. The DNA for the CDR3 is TGTGCCAGCTCACCACCGGGTTCCAATGAGCAGTTCTTC. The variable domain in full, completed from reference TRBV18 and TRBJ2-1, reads NAGVMQNPRHLVRRRGQEARLRCSPMKGHSHVYWYRQLPEEGLKFMVYLQKENIIDESGMPKERFSAEFPKEGPSILRIQQVVRGDSAAYFCASSPPGSNEQFFGPGTRLTVL.

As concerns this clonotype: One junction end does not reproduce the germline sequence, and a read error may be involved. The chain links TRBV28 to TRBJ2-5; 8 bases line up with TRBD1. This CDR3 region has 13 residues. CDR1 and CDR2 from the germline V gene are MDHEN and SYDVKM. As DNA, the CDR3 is TGTGCCATCCAGGGGGCAGGAAGAGAGACCCTGTACTTC. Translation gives CAIQGAGRETLYF.

In nucleotides, the CDR3 is TGCAGTGCCACTAGCGGTTCGAACAATGAGCAGTTCTTC. It codes for CSATSGSNNEQFF. This chain uses TRBV20-1 with TRBJ2-1; 8 nucleotides agree with TRBD2. CDR3 length equals 13 residues. Germline trimming cut 6 bases from V and 5 bases from J; bases unmatched to any gene: 6. The germline V gene encodes CDR1 DFQATT and CDR2 SNEGSKA (reference sequence).

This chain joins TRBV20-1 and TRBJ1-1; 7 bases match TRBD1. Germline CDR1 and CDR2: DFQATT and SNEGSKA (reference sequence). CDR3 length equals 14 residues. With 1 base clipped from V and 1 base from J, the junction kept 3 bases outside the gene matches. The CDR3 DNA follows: TGCAGTGCTAGAGGGAGGACAGGGAACACTGAAGCTTTCTTT. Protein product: CSARGRTGNTEAFF.

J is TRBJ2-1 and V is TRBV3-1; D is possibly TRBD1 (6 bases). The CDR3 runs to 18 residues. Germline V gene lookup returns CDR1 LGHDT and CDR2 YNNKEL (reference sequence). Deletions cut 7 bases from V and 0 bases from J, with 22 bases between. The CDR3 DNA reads TGTGCCAGCACGGGACACGGGCCAGCACCTAGCTCCTACAATGAGCAGTTCTTC. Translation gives CASTGHGPAPSSYNEQFF.